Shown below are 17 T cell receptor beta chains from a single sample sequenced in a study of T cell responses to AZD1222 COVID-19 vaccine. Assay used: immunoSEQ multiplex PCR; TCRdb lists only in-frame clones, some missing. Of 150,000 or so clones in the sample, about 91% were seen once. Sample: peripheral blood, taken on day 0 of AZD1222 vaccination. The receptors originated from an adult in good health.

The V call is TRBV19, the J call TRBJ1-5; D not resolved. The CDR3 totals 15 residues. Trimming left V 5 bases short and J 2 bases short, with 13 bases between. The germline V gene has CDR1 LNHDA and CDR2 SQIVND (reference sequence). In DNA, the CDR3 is TGTGCCAGTAGTCCGGGTGGCGGGGGCAATCAGCCCCAGCATTTT. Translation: CASSPGGGGNQPQHF.

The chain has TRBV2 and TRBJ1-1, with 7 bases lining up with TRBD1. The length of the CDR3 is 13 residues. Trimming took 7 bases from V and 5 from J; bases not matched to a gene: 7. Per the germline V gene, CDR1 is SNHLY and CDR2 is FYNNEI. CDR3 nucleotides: TGTGCCAGCACTAGGACAGGTCCGACTGAAGCTTTCTTT. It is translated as CASTRTGPTEAFF.

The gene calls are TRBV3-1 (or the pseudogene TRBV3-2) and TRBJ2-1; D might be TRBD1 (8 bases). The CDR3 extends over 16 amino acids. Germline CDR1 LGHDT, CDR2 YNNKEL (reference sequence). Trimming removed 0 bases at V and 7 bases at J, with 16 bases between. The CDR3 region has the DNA TGTGCCAGCAGCCAAGACCAGACAGGGGAGGGGAATGAGCAGTTCTTC. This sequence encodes CASSQDQTGEGNEQFF.

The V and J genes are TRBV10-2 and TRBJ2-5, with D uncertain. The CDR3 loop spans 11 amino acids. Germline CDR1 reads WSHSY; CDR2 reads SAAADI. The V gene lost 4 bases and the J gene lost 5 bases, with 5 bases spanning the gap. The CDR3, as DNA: TGCGCCAGCAGTGTCGCGGAGACCCAGTACTTC. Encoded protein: CASSVAETQYF.

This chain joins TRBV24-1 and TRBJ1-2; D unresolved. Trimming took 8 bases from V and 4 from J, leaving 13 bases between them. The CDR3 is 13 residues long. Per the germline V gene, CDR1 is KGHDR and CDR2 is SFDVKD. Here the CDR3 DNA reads TGTGCCACCACTGAGGGTTCGGGCTATGGCTACACCTTC. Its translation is CATTEGSGYGYTF.

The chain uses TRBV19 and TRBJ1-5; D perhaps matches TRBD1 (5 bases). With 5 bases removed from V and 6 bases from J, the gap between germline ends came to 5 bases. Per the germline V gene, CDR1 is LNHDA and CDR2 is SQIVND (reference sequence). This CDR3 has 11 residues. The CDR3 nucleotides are TGTGCCAGTAGTGGGGGTCAGCCCCAGCATTTT. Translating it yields CASSGGQPQHF. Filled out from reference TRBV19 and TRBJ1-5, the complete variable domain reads DGGITQSPKYLFRKEGQNVTLSCEQNLNHDAMYWYRQDPGQGLRLIYYSQIVNDFQKGDIAEGYSVSREKKESFPLTVTSAQKNPTAFYLCASSGGQPQHFGDGTRLSIL.

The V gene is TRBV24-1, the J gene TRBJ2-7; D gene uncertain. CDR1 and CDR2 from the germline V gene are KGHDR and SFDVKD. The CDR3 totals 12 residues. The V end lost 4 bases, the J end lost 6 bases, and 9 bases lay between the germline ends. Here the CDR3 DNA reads TGTGCCACCAGTGAAGACGACGGCGAGCAGTACTTC. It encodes CATSEDDGEQYF.

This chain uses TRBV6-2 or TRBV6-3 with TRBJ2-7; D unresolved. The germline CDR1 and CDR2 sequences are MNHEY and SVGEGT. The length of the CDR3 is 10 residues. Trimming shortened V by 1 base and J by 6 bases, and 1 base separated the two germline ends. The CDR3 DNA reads TGTGCCAGCAGTTACTTCGAGCAGTACTTC. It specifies CASSYFEQYF.

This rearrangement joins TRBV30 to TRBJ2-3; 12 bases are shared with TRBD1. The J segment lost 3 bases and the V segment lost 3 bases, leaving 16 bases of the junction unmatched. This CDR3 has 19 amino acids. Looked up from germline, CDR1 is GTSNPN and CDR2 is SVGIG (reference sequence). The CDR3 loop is CAWRPISGTGGAGTDTQYF. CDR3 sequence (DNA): TGTGCCTGGAGACCTATTTCCGGGACAGGGGGCGCCGGGACAGATACGCAGTATTTT.

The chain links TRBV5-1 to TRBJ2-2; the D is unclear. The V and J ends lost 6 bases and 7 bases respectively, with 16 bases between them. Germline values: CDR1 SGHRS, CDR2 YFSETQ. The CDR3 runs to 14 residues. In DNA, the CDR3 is TGCGCCAGCAAAGCCCCGGCTTCAGGCGGGGAGCTGTTTTTT. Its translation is CASKAPASGGELFF.

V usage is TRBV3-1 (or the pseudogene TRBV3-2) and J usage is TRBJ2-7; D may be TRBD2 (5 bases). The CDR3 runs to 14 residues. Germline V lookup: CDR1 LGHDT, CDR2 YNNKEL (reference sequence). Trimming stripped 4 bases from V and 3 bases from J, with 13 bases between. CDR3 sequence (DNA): TGTGCCAGCAGCCGAAGCGGATACCACTACGAGCAGTACTTC. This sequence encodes CASSRSGYHYEQYF.

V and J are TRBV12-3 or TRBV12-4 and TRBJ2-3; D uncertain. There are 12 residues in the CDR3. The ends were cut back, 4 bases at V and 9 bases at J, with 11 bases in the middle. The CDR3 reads CASSSAAGTQYF. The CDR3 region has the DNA TGTGCCAGCAGTTCTGCGGCAGGCACGCAGTATTTT.

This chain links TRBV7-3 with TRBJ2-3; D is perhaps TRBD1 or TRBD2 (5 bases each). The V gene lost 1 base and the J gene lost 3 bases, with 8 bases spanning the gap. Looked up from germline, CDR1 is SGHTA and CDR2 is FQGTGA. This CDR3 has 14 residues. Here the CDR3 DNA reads TGTGCCAGCAGCTTAAATTGGGGGACAGATACGCAGTATTTT. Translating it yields CASSLNWGTDTQYF.

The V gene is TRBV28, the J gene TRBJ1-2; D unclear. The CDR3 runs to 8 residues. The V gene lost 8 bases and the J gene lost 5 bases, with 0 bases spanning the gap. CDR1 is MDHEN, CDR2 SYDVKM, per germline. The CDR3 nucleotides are TGTGCCAGCTATGGCTACACCTTC. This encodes CASYGYTF.

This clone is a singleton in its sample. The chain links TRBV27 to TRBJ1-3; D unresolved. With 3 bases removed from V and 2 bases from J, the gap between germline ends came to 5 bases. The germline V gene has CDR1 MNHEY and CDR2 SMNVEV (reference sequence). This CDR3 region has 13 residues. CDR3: CASSFPPGNTIYF. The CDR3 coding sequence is TGTGCCAGCAGTTTCCCGCCTGGAAACACCATATATTTT.

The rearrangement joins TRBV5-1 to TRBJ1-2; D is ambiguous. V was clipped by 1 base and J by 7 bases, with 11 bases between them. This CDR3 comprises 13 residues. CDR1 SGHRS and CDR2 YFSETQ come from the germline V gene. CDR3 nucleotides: TGCGCCAGCAGCTTGATCGGCAATGGTGGCTACACCTTC. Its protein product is CASSLIGNGGYTF. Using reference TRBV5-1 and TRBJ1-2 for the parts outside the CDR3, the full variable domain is KAGVTQTPRYLIKTRGQQVTLSCSPISGHRSVSWYQQTPGQGLQFLFEYFSETQRNKGNFPGRFSGRQFSNSRSEMNVSTLELGDSALYLCASSLIGNGGYTFGSGTRLTVV.

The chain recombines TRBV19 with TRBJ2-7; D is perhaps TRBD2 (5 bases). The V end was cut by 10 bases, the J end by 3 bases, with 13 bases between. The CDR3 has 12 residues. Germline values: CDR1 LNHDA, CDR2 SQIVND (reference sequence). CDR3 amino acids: CATEGRSYEQYF. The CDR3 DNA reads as TGTGCCACCGAGGGTAGGAGCTACGAGCAGTACTTC.